Below, 14 T cell receptor beta chains from the same sample are listed, as sequenced in a study of T cells after yellow fever vaccination. TCRdb used MiXCR to reprocess the 5' RACE reads, holding one entry per CDR3 protein. This sample has hundreds of thousands of distinct CDR3 sequences, with less than 20% found just once. The specimen comprised PBMCs, sampled around 5 days after the first yellow fever vaccination. The receptors were sampled from a man younger than 35 who received the YFV17D yellow fever vaccine.

In its sample, this clonotype was seen a few times. The chain couples TRBV6-1 to TRBJ2-3; D may match TRBD1 or TRBD2 (5 bases each). Germline assignment: CDR1 MNHNS and CDR2 SASEGT. Trimming stripped 5 bases from V and 2 bases from J, with 11 bases between. This CDR3 is 14 amino acids long. CDR3: CASSLRDPTDTQYF. The DNA for the CDR3 is TGTGCCAGCAGTCTCCGGGACCCCACAGATACGCAGTATTTT.

This clonotype was picked up many times. This sequence joins TRBV5-6 and TRBJ2-5; 11 bases line up with TRBD2. Per the germline V gene, CDR1 is SGHDT and CDR2 is YYEEEE. J gave up 9 bases and V 4 bases, and 8 bases lay outside the gene matches. This CDR3 has 14 residues. The CDR3 reads CASSQTSGVGPQYF. CDR3 DNA sequence: TGTGCCAGCAGCCAGACTAGCGGGGTCGGGCCCCAGTACTTC.

This clonotype was counted between two and nine times. This chain joins TRBV29-1 and TRBJ1-1; unclear D gene. CDR3 length: 11 residues. Germline V lookup: CDR1 SQVTM, CDR2 ANQGSEA. CDR3 residues: CSVTVNTEAFF. The DNA of the CDR3 is TGCAGTGTGACGGTGAACACTGAAGCTTTCTTT. Full variable domain (remainder filled in from reference TRBV29-1 and TRBJ1-1): SAVISQKPSRDICQRGTSLTIQCQVDSQVTMMFWYRQQPGQSLTLIATANQGSEATYESGFVIDKFPISRPNLTFSTLTVSNMSPEDSSIYLCSVTVNTEAFFGQGTRLTVV.

This clonotype occurred a few times. The V call is TRBV6-2 or TRBV6-3, the J call TRBJ2-3; 7 bases line up with TRBD2. The V and J ends lost 4 bases and 4 bases, in that order; junction bases with no gene match: 11. Germline CDR1 and CDR2: MNHEY and SVGEGT. The CDR3 has 16 residues. The CDR3: CASSSTGRGIPDTQYF. CDR3 bases: TGTGCCAGCAGTTCCACCGGGCGGGGGATACCAGATACGCAGTATTTT.

The chain combines TRBV25-1 with TRBJ2-7; 8 nucleotides line up with TRBD1. In germline, CDR1 is MGHDK, CDR2 SYGVNS. The CDR3 loop spans 17 amino acids. Trimming removed 4 bases from V and 1 base from J; junction bases left unmatched: 12. In DNA form, the CDR3 reads TGTGCCAGCAGTGCCAAGAACCGGGACAGGCCGTCCTACGAGCAGTACGTC. It is translated as CASSAKNRDRPSYEQYV.

The rearrangement uses TRBV29-1 and TRBJ2-2; TRBD2 is a possible D gene (6 bases). The CDR3 spans 13 residues. CDR1 is SQVTM, CDR2 ANQGSEA, per germline. Trimming pared 3 bases from V and 3 bases from J, leaving 8 bases between. The CDR3 DNA sequence: TGCAGCGTTGAGCGGGGAGACACCGGGGAGCTGTTTTTT. Translated, it gives CSVERGDTGELFF.

This clonotype was detected a few times. This chain joins TRBV4-3 and TRBJ2-7; either TRBD1 or TRBD2 may fit D (6 bases each). Germline lookup yields CDR1 LGHNA and CDR2 YSLEER. Deletions cut 3 bases from V and 4 bases from J, with 19 bases between. The CDR3 spans 16 residues. The CDR3 here is CASSHIRGGPFYEQYF. The CDR3 nucleotides read TGCGCCAGCAGCCATATCAGGGGAGGACCCTTTTACGAGCAGTACTTC.

This rearrangement joins TRBV7-8 to TRBJ2-3, with TRBD2 matching 13 bases. Per the germline V gene, CDR1 is SGHVS and CDR2 is FQNEAQ. Trimming took 5 bases from V and 4 from J; bases not matched to a gene: 3. This CDR3 region has 15 residues. The CDR3 here is CASSGGLAGSDTQYF. The CDR3 nucleotides read TGTGCCAGCAGCGGGGGACTAGCGGGGTCAGATACGCAGTATTTT.

This clonotype was counted ten times or more. This sequence joins TRBV7-2 and TRBJ2-1, with a weak D call TRBD2 (6 bases). CDR3 size: 15 residues. Germline V lookup: CDR1 SGHTA, CDR2 FQGNSA. Deletions cut 1 base from V and 1 base from J, with 8 bases between. CDR3 nucleotides: TGTGCCAGCAGCTTAGGACTAGGTTCCTACAATGAGCAGTTCTTC. Amino acid sequence: CASSLGLGSYNEQFF.

The chain couples TRBV6-2 or TRBV6-3 to TRBJ1-5; D is perhaps TRBD1 (5 bases). The CDR3 is made up of 15 amino acids. Between the trimmed V and J ends, which lost 4 bases and 4 bases, there was a span of 14 bases. Germline values: CDR1 MNHEY, CDR2 SVGEGT. This CDR3 is CASSLFRDGNQPQHF. The CDR3 DNA reads TGTGCCAGCAGTTTGTTCCGGGACGGGAATCAGCCCCAGCATTTT.

This clonotype was detected a few times. V gene TRBV5-1 combines with J gene TRBJ2-7, with D possibly matching TRBD1 (6 bases). The CDR3 loop spans 13 amino acids. Germline loops: CDR1 SGHRS, CDR2 YFSETQ. Trimming took off 3 bases at V and 1 base at J, with 8 bases between the two ends. The CDR3: CASSSDSSYEQYV. CDR3 nucleotides: TGCGCCAGCAGCTCGGACAGTTCCTACGAGCAGTACGTC.

On this clonotype itself: A much larger clone differs from this one at a single base, so this may be a read error. The rearrangement links TRBV7-9 to TRBJ1-5; perhaps TRBD1 as D (5 bases). V gave up 3 bases and J gave up 3 bases, with 9 bases separating them. CDR1 is SEHNR and CDR2 is FQNEAQ in the germline V gene (reference sequence). The CDR3 has 14 amino acids. As DNA, the CDR3 is TGTGCCAGCAGCTTCGGAGGGGCCAATCAGCCCCAGCATTTT. Protein product: CASSFGGANQPQHF. Supplemented by reference TRBV7-9 and TRBJ1-5, the full variable domain reads DTGVSQNPRHKITKRGQNVTFRCDPISEHNRLYWYRQTLGQGPEFLTYFQNEAQLEKSRLLSDRFSAERPKGSFSTLEIQRTEQGDSAMYLCASSFGGANQPQHFGDGTRLSIL.

This rearrangement joins TRBV20-1 to TRBJ2-5; D might be TRBD1 (6 bases). V was shortened by 3 bases and J by 0 bases, with 14 bases between the two germline ends. The CDR3 runs to 15 residues. Germline V CDR1 and CDR2: DFQATT, SNEGSKA (reference sequence). The CDR3 bases are TGCAGTGCTAGGTCCGGGACAAAGTACCAAGAGACCCAGTACTTC. It specifies CSARSGTKYQETQYF.

Ten or more counts support this clonotype. This chain connects TRBV28 to TRBJ1-1, with D tentatively TRBD1 (6 bases). Germline values: CDR1 MDHEN, CDR2 SYDVKM. Trimming pared 5 bases from V and 3 bases from J, leaving 19 bases between. The CDR3 is 16 residues long. CDR3 sequence: CASSPPDRTSDTEAFF. The DNA for the CDR3 is TGTGCCAGCAGTCCGCCCGACAGGACATCAGACACTGAAGCTTTCTTT.